The 4 T cell receptor beta chains given below trace back to one sample, sequenced in a study of regulatory T cells in long-lasting Graves disease. For TCR beta, libraries came from iRepertoire HTBI primers and Arm-PCR of CDR3 regions. TCRdb re-derived calls from the multiplex PCR reads in MiXCR, one entry per CDR3 protein. Of 420,000 or so distinct CDR3 sequences listed, 15% to 20% are singletons. Stated time point: newly diagnosed GD, antithyroid drugs for less than 3 months. TCR sequences were obtained from RNA taken from PBMCs. The same specimen was also included in a second study, on T cells in Graves' hyperthyroidism and ophthalmopathy.

The specimen comprised peripheral blood mononuclear cells (PBMCs), sampled at new diagnosis, from a patient treated with antithyroid drugs. The receptors originated from a woman younger than 35 with Graves disease.

With regard to this clonotype: This may be a read error, as it is one base from a much larger clone. The CDR3 loop reads CAGSSLTFLDNEQFF. CDR3 in DNA: TGTGCCGGCAGCTCCCTTACCTTCTTAGACAATGAGCAGTTCTTC. The chain links TRBV7-8 to TRBJ2-1; D gene ambiguous. The CDR3 length is 15 residues. Germline V gives CDR1 SGHVS, CDR2 FQNEAQ.

This clonotype has just a few counts. V is TRBV5-4 and J is TRBJ2-5, with a tentative D call TRBD2 (6 bases). Germline CDR1 reads SGHNT; CDR2 reads YYREEE (reference sequence). This CDR3 region has 15 residues. The V end lost 2 bases, the J end lost 1 base, and 12 bases lay between the germline ends. DNA of the CDR3: TGTGCCAGCAGCTTCGGGACTCCGGTCCAAGAGACCCAGTACTTC. Its translation is CASSFGTPVQETQYF.

This clonotype has a count of ten or more. The rearrangement joins TRBV7-8 to TRBJ2-5; the match to TRBD2 covers 13 bases. V lost 1 base, J lost 6 bases, and 11 bases stayed unmatched. The germline CDR1 and CDR2 sequences are SGHVS and FQNEAQ. The length of the CDR3 is 18 residues. CDR3 protein: CASSLVTSGRLRVKTQYF. For the CDR3, the DNA is TGTGCCAGCAGCTTAGTGACTAGCGGGAGGTTGAGGGTAAAGACCCAGTACTTC. Looking up the rest from reference TRBV7-8 and TRBJ2-5 gives the full variable domain: GAGVSQSPRYKVAKRGQDVALRCDPISGHVSLFWYQQALGQGPEFLTYFQNEAQLDKSGLPSDRFFAERPEGSVSTLKIQRTQQEDSAVYLCASSLVTSGRLRVKTQYFGPGTRLLVL.

The table lists this clonotype with many counts. V is TRBV6-5 and J is TRBJ2-7; the D gene is possibly TRBD2 (5 bases). The length of the CDR3 is 16 residues. Germline CDR1 reads MNHEY; CDR2 reads SVGAGI. V shed 4 bases and J shed 0 bases, with 16 bases lying between them. CDR3 in amino acids: CASSSKVKGDSYEQYF. CDR3 bases: TGTGCCAGCAGTTCTAAGGTCAAGGGAGACTCCTACGAGCAGTACTTC.